Each of the 30 T cell receptor beta chains below was sequenced from the same sample in a study of post-analysis software for immune sequencing data. Study conclusions and caveats: Relative to controls, patients had five TRBV segments at higher frequency, with TRBV5-6, TRBV5-1 and TRBV20-1 among these.

These TCRs are of unknown antigen specificity. TCR beta cDNA libraries had unique molecular identifiers. TCRdb redid the calling of the PCR reads with MiXCR, one entry per CDR3 protein. The profile shows about 810,000 distinct CDR3 sequences, about 53% of them singletons. Input material: blood. Receptors were obtained from a girl aged 5-17 years with multiple sclerosis.

V usage is TRBV6-4 and J usage is TRBJ2-1; D may be TRBD1 or TRBD2 (6 bases each). The CDR3 length is 15 residues. Germline V gene data show CDR1 as MRHNA and CDR2 as SNTAGT. Trimming pared 2 bases from V and 7 bases from J, leaving 15 bases between. The CDR3 DNA reads TGTGCCAGCAGTGACGAACGGGGGCCCTTAAATGAGCAGTTCTTC. It specifies CASSDERGPLNEQFF.

The V and J genes are TRBV20-1 and TRBJ1-2, with D perhaps TRBD1 (6 bases). The germline gives CDR1 DFQATT, CDR2 SNEGSKA (reference sequence). CDR3 length: 13 amino acids. Trimming took off 4 bases at V and 6 bases at J, with 15 bases between the two ends. The CDR3 DNA follows: TGCAGTGCTACTACTTCGGGGGGCGATGGCTACACCTTC. Its translation is CSATTSGGDGYTF.

This chain uses TRBV6-5 with TRBJ2-7, with D hard to call. Germline V CDR1 and CDR2: MNHEY, SVGAGI. The germline V and J ends were trimmed by 7 bases and 4 bases, with 11 bases remaining between them. The CDR3 has 12 residues. This chain's CDR3 is CASTPLIYEQYF. CDR3 in DNA: TGTGCCAGCACCCCGCTAATTTACGAGCAGTACTTC.

This rearrangement joins TRBV20-1 to TRBJ1-5; D unresolved. In germline, CDR1 is DFQATT, CDR2 SNEGSKA (reference sequence). Trimming took 5 bases from V and 2 from J, leaving 13 bases between them. This CDR3 contains 14 residues. The CDR3 bases are TGCAGTGCTGCTAAGGGATGGGGCAATCAGCCCCAGCATTTT. Protein product: CSAAKGWGNQPQHF.

The chain recombines TRBV6-5 with TRBJ2-7; perhaps D is TRBD1 or TRBD2 (5 bases each). Germline CDR1 MNHEY, CDR2 SVGAGI. This CDR3 has 17 residues. The V gene lost 0 bases and the J gene lost 4 bases, with 19 bases spanning the gap. DNA for the CDR3: TGTGCCAGCAGTTACTCGACGCTGGGACCTGTGGGATACGAGCAGTACTTC. Its protein is CASSYSTLGPVGYEQYF.

V is TRBV28 and J is TRBJ2-7; TRBD1 might be the D (5 bases). Germline V gene data show CDR1 as MDHEN and CDR2 as SYDVKM. The CDR3 has 14 amino acids. Trimming stripped 4 bases from V and 6 bases from J, with 16 bases between. CDR3 sequence: CASSSPGWTREQYF. The CDR3 nucleotides read TGTGCCAGCAGTTCCCCAGGGTGGACCCGCGAGCAGTACTTC.

A note on this clonotype: The junction and the germline gene differ at one end; a read error may be behind it. The chain uses TRBV7-2 and TRBJ2-3; possibly TRBD2 for D (6 bases). CDR3 length: 15 amino acids. Germline lookup yields CDR1 SGHTA and CDR2 FQGNSA. The CDR3 protein is CASSLAGGIPDTRYF. DNA for the CDR3: TGTGCCAGCAGCTTAGCGGGGGGAATCCCAGATACGCGGTATTTT. Supplemented by reference TRBV7-2 and TRBJ2-3, the full variable domain reads GAGVSQSPSNKVTEKGKDVELRCDPISGHTALYWYRQSLGQGLEFLIYFQGNSAPDKSGLPSDRFSAERTGGSVSTLTIQRTQQEDSAVYLCASSLAGGIPDTRYFGPGTRLTVL.

The chain couples TRBV11-2 to TRBJ2-7; TRBD2 matches 14 bases. The CDR3 consists of 19 residues. The V segment lost 3 bases and the J segment 0 bases; nucleotides outside the gene matches: 10. From germline, CDR1 is SGHAT and CDR2 FQNNGV. CDR3 amino acids: CASSFATSGRAYISYEQYF. CDR3 in DNA: TGTGCCAGCAGCTTCGCGACTAGCGGGAGGGCCTACATCTCCTACGAGCAGTACTTC.

This chain uses TRBV5-1 with TRBJ2-5, with D tentatively TRBD2 (5 bases). CDR3 length: 17 amino acids. V was clipped by 0 bases and J by 5 bases, with 20 bases between them. Germline CDR1 SGHRS, CDR2 YFSETQ. The CDR3 is CASSLAGTSRVTETQYF. The CDR3 nucleotides read TGCGCCAGCAGCTTGGCCGGTACGTCGAGGGTAACGGAGACCCAGTACTTC.

The chain uses TRBV7-2 and TRBJ2-1; the D gene is possibly TRBD2 (5 bases). Germline-derived CDR1 and CDR2 are SGHTA and FQGNSA. V was pared by 1 base and J by 5 bases, with 9 bases between. The CDR3 runs to 14 residues. CDR3: CASSLGWGDNEQFF. The DNA of the CDR3 is TGTGCCAGCAGCTTAGGTTGGGGAGACAATGAGCAGTTCTTC.

The V gene is TRBV2, the J gene TRBJ1-5; D might be TRBD1 (5 bases). With 6 bases removed from V and 7 bases from J, the gap between germline ends came to 16 bases. This CDR3 region has 14 residues. Germline lookup yields CDR1 SNHLY and CDR2 FYNNEI. The CDR3 DNA is TGTGCCAGCAGACCCGACAGTCTTGGACAGCCCCAGCATTTT. This sequence encodes CASRPDSLGQPQHF.

This chain joins TRBV12-3 or TRBV12-4 and TRBJ2-5, with 7 bases lining up with TRBD1. V shed 5 bases, J shed 2 bases, and the junction held 11 bases outside the gene matches. The CDR3 is made up of 16 amino acids. The CDR3 here is CASSRPGQLKQETQYF. The CDR3 DNA reads as TGTGCCAGCAGTCGCCCGGGACAGCTAAAACAAGAGACCCAGTACTTC.

The chain is built from TRBV10-3 and TRBJ2-7; 7 bases map to TRBD2. This CDR3 region has 16 residues. Germline CDR1 ENHRY, CDR2 SYGVKD. Germline trimming cut 0 bases from V and 4 bases from J; bases unmatched to any gene: 9. CDR3 protein: CAISESGREKGYEQYF. The CDR3 DNA follows: TGTGCCATCAGTGAGTCAGGGCGGGAGAAAGGATACGAGCAGTACTTC.

Ten or more counts support this clonotype. The J gene is TRBJ2-5, the V gene TRBV20-1; 9 bases match TRBD2. V dropped 2 bases and J dropped 5; count of bases not matched to a gene: 6. The germline V gene encodes CDR1 DFQATT and CDR2 SNEGSKA (reference sequence). CDR3 length equals 14 residues. The CDR3: CSARTGTSMETQYF. The CDR3 nucleotides read TGCAGTGCTAGAACCGGGACTAGCATGGAGACCCAGTACTTC.

The chain carries TRBV3-1 and TRBJ1-2; 12 bases line up with TRBD1. V lost 4 bases and J lost 7; bases outside the gene matches: 4. The CDR3 has 14 residues. The germline gives CDR1 LGHDT, CDR2 YNNKEL (reference sequence). CDR3 nucleotide sequence: TGTGCCAGCAGCCGAGGGACAGGGGGCGGTGGCTACACCTTC. Amino acid sequence: CASSRGTGGGGYTF.

The J gene is TRBJ2-6, the V gene TRBV2; 7 nucleotides match TRBD1. The V gene's germline CDR1 is SNHLY and CDR2 FYNNEI. The CDR3 extends over 14 amino acids. With 6 bases clipped from V and 2 bases from J, the junction kept 1 base outside the gene matches. DNA for the CDR3: TGTGCCAGCAGAACAGGGGCTGGGGCCAACGTCCTGACTTTC. It translates to CASRTGAGANVLTF.

Turning to this clonotype: Germline is not matched at one junction end, which may reflect a read error. V and J are TRBV7-7 and TRBJ2-1, with 7 bases aligning to TRBD2. Germline-derived CDR1 and CDR2 are SSHAT and FNYEAQ (reference sequence). This CDR3 comprises 16 residues. CDR3 amino acids: CASSQLEGTKNNEQFF. CDR3 DNA sequence: TGTGCTAGCAGCCAACTGGAGGGGACTAAGAACAATGAGCAGTTCTTC.

The chain uses TRBV4-1 and TRBJ2-4; 15 positions match TRBD2. CDR3 length: 16 amino acids. Germline V gene lookup returns CDR1 MGHRA and CDR2 YSYEKL. The V segment lost 1 base and the J segment 8 bases; nucleotides outside the gene matches: 3. The CDR3 region is CASSQAGLAGGHIQYF. Here the CDR3 DNA reads TGCGCCAGCAGCCAAGCCGGACTAGCGGGAGGGCACATTCAGTACTTC.

The chain combines TRBV6-5 with TRBJ1-1; D perhaps matches TRBD1 (5 bases). The CDR3 length is 14 residues. Germline values: CDR1 MNHEY, CDR2 SVGAGI. Trimming shortened V by 7 bases and J by 0 bases, and 12 bases separated the two germline ends. CDR3 DNA: TGTGCCAGCATTGCGGGGGATATGAACACTGAAGCTTTCTTT. This translates into CASIAGDMNTEAFF.

The CDR3 DNA follows: TGTGCCAGCAGCTTAAAGGGCCAGGGACAGGGTTCACCCCTCCACTTT. Translating it yields CASSLKGQGQGSPLHF. This chain uses TRBV7-3 with TRBJ1-6, with 9 bases that match TRBD1. Germline-derived CDR1 and CDR2 are SGHTA and FQGTGA. V dropped 1 base and J dropped 9; count of bases not matched to a gene: 7. CDR3 length: 16 residues.

The rearrangement joins TRBV11-2 to TRBJ1-4, with unresolved D. The CDR3 loop spans 18 amino acids. CDR1 is SGHAT, CDR2 FQNNGV, per germline. V lost 5 bases, J lost 5 bases, and 24 bases lay in between. The CDR3, as DNA: TGTGCCAGCAGCCCAATTCGCTCTTACTGGACCGGGAATGAAAAACTGTTTTTT. Amino acids: CASSPIRSYWTGNEKLFF.

The rearrangement links TRBV7-3 to TRBJ1-1, with unresolved D. V lost 1 base to trimming and J lost 2 bases, with 8 bases between them. This CDR3 spans 14 amino acids. Germline CDR1 is SGHTA and CDR2 is FQGTGA. This chain's CDR3 is CASSLKPGNTEAFF. In nucleotides, the CDR3 is TGTGCCAGCAGCTTAAAGCCGGGAAACACTGAAGCTTTCTTT.

This chain links TRBV21-1 with TRBJ2-6; whether TRBD1, the table's D call, matches the DNA was not checked. TRBV21-1 is an annotated pseudogene. This CDR3 region has 16 residues. CDR3 protein: CASSHPGQGDANVLTF. The CDR3 region has the DNA TGTGCCAGCAGCCACCCGGGACAGGGGGATGCCAACGTCCTGACTTTC.

This clonotype was detected only a few times. J is TRBJ2-4 and V is TRBV20-1, with 11 positions matching TRBD2. Germline V gene sequence: CDR1 DFQATT, CDR2 SNEGSKA (reference sequence). The ends lost 0 bases at V and 13 bases at J; junction bases unmatched: 14. This CDR3 has 16 residues. CDR3 sequence (DNA): TGCAGTGCTAGAGACGCAAGACTAGCGGGGACAGGAGAGCAGTACTTC. Translation: CSARDARLAGTGEQYF.

About this clonotype: This sequence may be a read error, since a much larger clone differs from it by one base. The V call is TRBV2, the J call TRBJ2-7; D uncertain. The CDR3 loop spans 10 amino acids. The germline CDR1 and CDR2 sequences are SNHLY and FYNNEI. V was shortened by 5 bases and J by 3 bases, with 2 bases between the two germline ends. The CDR3 nucleotides are TGTGCCAGCAGTCACTACGAGCAGTACTTC. Protein: CASSHYEQYF. The variable domain in full, completed from reference TRBV2 and TRBJ2-7, reads EPEVTQTPSHQVTQMGQEVILRCVPISNHLYFYWYRQILGQKVEFLVSFYNNEISEKSEIFDDQFSVERPDGSNFTLKIRSTKLEDSAMYFCASSHYEQYFGPGTRLTVT.

The chain is built from TRBV28 and TRBJ2-7; a possible D gene is TRBD1 (6 bases). The CDR3 loop spans 16 amino acids. V was shortened by 1 base and J by 5 bases, with 18 bases between the two germline ends. Germline-derived CDR1 and CDR2 are MDHEN and SYDVKM. CDR3 nucleotide sequence: TGTGCCAGCAGTTTATCAGGGGAGAGTGTTAGGGACGAGCAGTACTTC. Its protein product is CASSLSGESVRDEQYF.

This clonotype turned up a few times. This chain connects TRBV5-1 to TRBJ2-7; the D gene is possibly TRBD2 (6 bases). V was shortened by 2 bases and J by 2 bases, with 11 bases between the two germline ends. This CDR3 contains 14 residues. Per germline, CDR1 SGHRS and CDR2 YFSETQ. For the CDR3, the DNA is TGCGCCAGCAGCTTCACGGGAGCTACCTACGAGCAGTACTTC. It yields the protein CASSFTGATYEQYF.

CDR3 residues: CASSEYRSVAEKLFF. The CDR3 nucleotides read TGTGCCAGCAGTGAATATAGGTCCGTCGCAGAAAAACTGTTTTTT. The V call is TRBV25-1, the J call TRBJ1-4, with D unclear. Germline V gene sequence: CDR1 MGHDK, CDR2 SYGVNS. The CDR3 loop spans 15 amino acids. With 0 bases removed from V and 8 bases from J, the gap between germline ends came to 13 bases. Filled out from reference TRBV25-1 and TRBJ1-4, the complete variable domain reads EADIYQTPRYLVIGTGKKITLECSQTMGHDKMYWYQQDPGMELHLIHYSYGVNSTEKGDLSSESTVSRIRTEHFPLTLESARPSHTSQYLCASSEYRSVAEKLFFGSGTQLSVL.

V usage is TRBV29-1 and J usage is TRBJ1-2; perhaps TRBD1 as D (5 bases). Between the trimmed V and J ends, which lost 4 bases and 4 bases, there was a span of 13 bases. CDR3 length: 13 residues. Germline loops: CDR1 SQVTM, CDR2 ANQGSEA. As DNA, the CDR3 is TGCAGCGTTGTACAAGGGGCTGGCTATGGCTACACCTTC. This gives the protein CSVVQGAGYGYTF. Combining the CDR3 with reference TRBV29-1 and TRBJ1-2 gives the whole variable domain SAVISQKPSRDICQRGTSLTIQCQVDSQVTMMFWYRQQPGQSLTLIATANQGSEATYESGFVIDKFPISRPNLTFSTLTVSNMSPEDSSIYLCSVVQGAGYGYTFGSGTRLTVV.

In its sample, this clonotype was seen once. This chain uses TRBV29-1 with TRBJ2-3; TRBD2 might be the D (6 bases). Between the trimmed V and J ends, which lost 7 bases and 3 bases, there was a span of 17 bases. This CDR3 is built from 14 residues. In germline, CDR1 is SQVTM, CDR2 ANQGSEA. The CDR3 coding sequence is TGCAGCGCAGCGGGCCCTCAGGCGACAGATACGCAGTATTTT. Encoded protein: CSAAGPQATDTQYF.